This T cell receptor (beta chain) was documented in a study of cytomegalovirus exposure and HLA in healthy donors. The CDR3 runs 13 residues. CDR1 MNHEY and CDR2 SVGAGI come from the germline V gene. V lost 6 bases and J lost 5; bases outside the gene matches: 6. Study findings and constraints: Many donors shared some public TCRs, even though most TCR sequences were rare.

In regard to this clone: What it recognizes is unknown.

Here immunoSEQ multiplex PCR was the method, and the copy in TCRdb shows in-frame clones only, minus some. The repertoire consists of roughly 150,000 clones, with approximately 84% occurring once and the leading ten covering roughly 10%. The chain has TRBV6-5 and TRBJ1-1; 7 bases fit TRBD1. The sequence was obtained from a man between 25 and 39 years old in good health and CMV-seropositive. Sequenced material: PBMCs. The CDR3, as DNA: TGTGCCAGCAGGCCACAGGGGAGGACTGAAGCTTTCTTT. Translation gives CASRPQGRTEAFF.